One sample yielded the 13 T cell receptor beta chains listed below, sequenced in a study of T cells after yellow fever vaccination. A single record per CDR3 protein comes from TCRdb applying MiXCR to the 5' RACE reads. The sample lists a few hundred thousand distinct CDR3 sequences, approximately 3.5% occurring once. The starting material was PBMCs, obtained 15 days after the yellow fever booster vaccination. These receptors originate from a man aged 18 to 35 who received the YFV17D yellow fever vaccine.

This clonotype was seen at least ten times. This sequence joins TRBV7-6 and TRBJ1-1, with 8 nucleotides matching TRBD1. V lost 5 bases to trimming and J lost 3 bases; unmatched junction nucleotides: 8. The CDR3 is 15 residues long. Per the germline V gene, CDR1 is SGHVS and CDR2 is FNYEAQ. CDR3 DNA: TGTGCCAGCAGCCTTCGACAGGGGACGGACACTGAAGCTTTCTTT. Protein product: CASSLRQGTDTEAFF.

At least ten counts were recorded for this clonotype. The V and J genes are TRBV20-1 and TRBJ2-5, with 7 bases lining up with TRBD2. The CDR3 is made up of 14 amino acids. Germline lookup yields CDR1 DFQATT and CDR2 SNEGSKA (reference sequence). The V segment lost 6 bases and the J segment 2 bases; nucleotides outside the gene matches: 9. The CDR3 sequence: CSARPLAAQETQYF. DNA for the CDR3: TGCAGTGCCAGGCCCCTAGCGGCTCAAGAGACCCAGTACTTC.

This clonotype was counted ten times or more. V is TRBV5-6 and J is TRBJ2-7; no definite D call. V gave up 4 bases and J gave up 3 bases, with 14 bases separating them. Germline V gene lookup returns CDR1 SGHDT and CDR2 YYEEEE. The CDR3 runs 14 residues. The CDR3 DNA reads TGTGCCAGCAGCCCGGCCGGGCGCCACTACGAGCAGTACGTC. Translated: CASSPAGRHYEQYV.

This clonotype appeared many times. The CDR3 spells CSAGDPSSTDTQYF. The CDR3 DNA reads TGCAGTGCTGGGGACCCTTCAAGCACAGATACGCAGTATTTT. This chain joins TRBV20-1 and TRBJ2-3, with D perhaps matching TRBD1 or TRBD2 (5 bases each). CDR1 and CDR2 from the germline V gene are DFQATT and SNEGSKA (reference sequence). Trimming removed 5 bases at V and 0 bases at J, with 12 bases between. CDR3 size: 14 residues.

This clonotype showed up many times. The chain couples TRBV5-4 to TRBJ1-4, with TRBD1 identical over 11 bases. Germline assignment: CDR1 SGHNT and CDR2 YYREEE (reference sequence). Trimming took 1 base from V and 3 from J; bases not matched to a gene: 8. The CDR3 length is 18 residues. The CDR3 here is CASSLNRDRGTANEKLFF. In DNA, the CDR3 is TGTGCCAGCAGCTTGAACCGGGACAGGGGGACGGCTAATGAAAAACTGTTTTTT.

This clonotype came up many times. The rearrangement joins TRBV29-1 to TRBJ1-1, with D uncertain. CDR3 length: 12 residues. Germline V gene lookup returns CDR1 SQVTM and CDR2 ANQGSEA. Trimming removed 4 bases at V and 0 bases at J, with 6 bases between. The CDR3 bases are TGCAGCGTTGTTTCATTGAACACTGAAGCTTTCTTT. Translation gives CSVVSLNTEAFF.

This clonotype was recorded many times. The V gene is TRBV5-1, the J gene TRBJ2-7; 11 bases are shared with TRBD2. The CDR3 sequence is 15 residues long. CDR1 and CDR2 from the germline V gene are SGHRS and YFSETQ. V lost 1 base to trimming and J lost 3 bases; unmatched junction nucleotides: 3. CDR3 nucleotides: TGCGCCAGCAGCTTGTTAGGGACTAGCGGCTACGAGCAGTACTTC. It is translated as CASSLLGTSGYEQYF.

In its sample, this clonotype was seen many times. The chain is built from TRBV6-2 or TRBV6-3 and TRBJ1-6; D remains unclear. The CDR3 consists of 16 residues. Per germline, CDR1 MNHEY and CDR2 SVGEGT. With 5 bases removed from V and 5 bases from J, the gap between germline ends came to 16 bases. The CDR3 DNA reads TGTGCCAGCAGTCAACGAGCTGGCAGAAATAATTCACCCCTCCACTTT. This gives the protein CASSQRAGRNNSPLHF.

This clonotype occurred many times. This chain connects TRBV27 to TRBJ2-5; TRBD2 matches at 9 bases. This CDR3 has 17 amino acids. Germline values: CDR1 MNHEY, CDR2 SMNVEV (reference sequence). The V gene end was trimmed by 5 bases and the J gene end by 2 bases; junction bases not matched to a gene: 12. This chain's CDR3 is CASSKNPVAGGQETQYF. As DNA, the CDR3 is TGTGCCAGCAGTAAAAACCCCGTCGCGGGGGGGCAAGAGACCCAGTACTTC.

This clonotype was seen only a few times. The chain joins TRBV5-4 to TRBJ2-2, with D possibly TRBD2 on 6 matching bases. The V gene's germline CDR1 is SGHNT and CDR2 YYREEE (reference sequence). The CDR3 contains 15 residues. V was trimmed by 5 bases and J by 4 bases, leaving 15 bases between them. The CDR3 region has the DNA TGTGCCAGCAGTTGGGGGGTCGATTCCACCGGGGAGCTGTTTTTT. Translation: CASSWGVDSTGELFF.

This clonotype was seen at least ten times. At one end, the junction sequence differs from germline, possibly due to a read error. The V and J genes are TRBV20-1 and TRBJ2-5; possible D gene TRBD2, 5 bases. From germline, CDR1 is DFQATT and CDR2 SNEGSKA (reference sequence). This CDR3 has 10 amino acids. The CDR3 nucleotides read TGCAGTGCTAGAGATACTAAGGAGGCCTTC. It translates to CSARDTKEAF.

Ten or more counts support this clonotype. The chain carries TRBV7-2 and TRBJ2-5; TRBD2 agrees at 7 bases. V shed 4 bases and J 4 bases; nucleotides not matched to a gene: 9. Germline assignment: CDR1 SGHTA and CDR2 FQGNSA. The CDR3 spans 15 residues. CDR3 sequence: CASSSRPGRGETQYF. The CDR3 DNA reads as TGTGCCAGCAGCTCCCGCCCGGGGAGGGGAGAGACCCAGTACTTC.

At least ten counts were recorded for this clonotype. Here the CDR3 DNA reads TGTGCCAGCAGTTACCCACAGTGGAGAACACAAGAGACCCAGTACTTC. Translating it yields CASSYPQWRTQETQYF. The chain carries TRBV6-6 and TRBJ2-5; no clear D. In germline, CDR1 is MNHNY, CDR2 SVGAGI (reference sequence). V lost 2 bases to trimming and J lost 2 bases, with 15 bases between them. The CDR3 has 16 amino acids.